One sample yielded the 21 T cell receptor beta chains listed below, sequenced in a study of T cell repertoires in cytomegalovirus infection. Each CDR3 protein gets one entry after TCRdb re-called the reads with MiXCR. The sample has some 300,000 distinct CDR3 sequences, about 8.8% seen once. Sequencing was done on a sample of PBMCs. Every receptor here comes from a human donor in good health (CMV status not recorded). Some clones in this sample may be carry-over from other donors' samples.

This clonotype was seen at least ten times. The V call is TRBV5-4, the J call TRBJ2-3; the D is unclear. Germline V gene lookup returns CDR1 SGHNT and CDR2 YYREEE (reference sequence). V lost 0 bases, J lost 2 bases, and 7 bases lay in between. The CDR3 contains 14 residues. The CDR3 coding sequence is TGTGCCAGCAGCTTGGACTTAAACACAGATACGCAGTATTTT. Its translation: CASSLDLNTDTQYF.

This chain links TRBV12-3 or TRBV12-4 with TRBJ1-3; perhaps TRBD1 as D (6 bases). This CDR3 spans 14 amino acids. Trimming took off 5 bases at V and 4 bases at J, with 12 bases between the two ends. This chain's CDR3 is CASSPTGLGNTIYF. CDR3 DNA sequence: TGTGCCAGCAGTCCGACAGGATTGGGAAACACCATATATTTT.

About this clonotype: A much bigger clone sits one base away, suggesting this may be a read error. The chain employs TRBV20-1 and TRBJ1-6, with D possibly TRBD1 on 5 matching bases. The CDR3 sequence is 14 residues long. V shed 5 bases and J shed 7 bases, with 15 bases lying between them. The germline gives CDR1 DFQATT, CDR2 SNEGSKA (reference sequence). The CDR3 nucleotides are TGCAGTGCTCCCTCCGGGGCAGAGAATTCACCCCTCCACTTT. It yields the protein CSAPSGAENSPLHF.

This clonotype was recorded at least ten times. This chain links TRBV7-8 with TRBJ1-1; 7 bases map to TRBD1. The junction had 11 bases not matched to a gene; V was cut back by 5 bases and J by 5 bases. Germline lookup yields CDR1 SGHVS and CDR2 FQNEAQ. The CDR3 totals 15 residues. CDR3 coding DNA: TGTGCCAGCAGCGCGAACAGGGGCCGAGGAACTGAAGCTTTCTTT. It is translated as CASSANRGRGTEAFF.

This clonotype was seen a few times. The CDR3 DNA follows: TGCAGCGTTATGGGGGGTTTCATCACTGAAGCTTTCTTT. Protein sequence: CSVMGGFITEAFF. The genes are TRBV29-1 and TRBJ1-1, with D possibly being TRBD1 (5 bases). V was clipped by 5 bases and J by 4 bases, with 14 bases between them. CDR3 size: 13 residues. CDR1 and CDR2 (germline): SQVTM, ANQGSEA. The full variable domain, in which reference TRBV29-1 and TRBJ1-1 provide the parts outside the CDR3, is SAVISQKPSRDICQRGTSLTIQCQVDSQVTMMFWYRQQPGQSLTLIATANQGSEATYESGFVIDKFPISRPNLTFSTLTVSNMSPEDSSIYLCSVMGGFITEAFFGQGTRLTVV.

This clonotype came up a few times. This chain links TRBV7-9 with TRBJ1-2, with D hard to call. Trimming cost V 1 base and J 4 bases, with 10 bases left between them. The CDR3 length is 14 residues. CDR1 is SEHNR and CDR2 is FQNEAQ in the germline V gene (reference sequence). The CDR3 loop is CASSLGGFLYGYTF. In DNA, the CDR3 is TGTGCCAGCAGCTTAGGGGGATTCCTCTATGGCTACACCTTC. Full variable domain (outside the CDR3, taken from reference TRBV7-9 and TRBJ1-2): DTGVSQNPRHKITKRGQNVTFRCDPISEHNRLYWYRQTLGQGPEFLTYFQNEAQLEKSRLLSDRFSAERPKGSFSTLEIQRTEQGDSAMYLCASSLGGFLYGYTFGSGTRLTVV.

The sample holds many counts of this clonotype. This chain connects TRBV6-1 to TRBJ2-2; TRBD1 aligns across 8 bases. This CDR3 comprises 18 residues. The germline gives CDR1 MNHNS, CDR2 SASEGT. Germline trimming cut 2 bases from V and 0 bases from J; bases unmatched to any gene: 8. CDR3 sequence reads: CASSERTGIQTNTGELFF. The CDR3 bases are TGTGCCAGCAGTGAACGGACAGGGATACAAACGAACACCGGGGAGCTGTTTTTT.

J is TRBJ1-6 and V is TRBV28; tentatively, D is TRBD1 (6 bases). CDR1 is MDHEN and CDR2 is SYDVKM in the germline V gene. The CDR3 has 12 residues. V was trimmed by 6 bases and J by 11 bases, leaving 11 bases between them. This CDR3 is CASRRGKPPLHF. DNA of the CDR3: TGTGCCAGCAGGAGGGGGAAGCCACCCCTCCACTTT.

The V and J genes are TRBV29-1 and TRBJ1-1; TRBD1 matches at 8 bases. This CDR3 contains 13 residues. Trimming removed 8 bases from V and 5 bases from J; junction bases left unmatched: 10. The germline V gene has CDR1 SQVTM and CDR2 ANQGSEA. Written as DNA, the CDR3 is TGCAGCTCCAAAGGACAGGGTATAACTGAAGCTTTCTTT. This codes for CSSKGQGITEAFF. Supplemented by reference TRBV29-1 and TRBJ1-1, the full variable domain reads SAVISQKPSRDICQRGTSLTIQCQVDSQVTMMFWYRQQPGQSLTLIATANQGSEATYESGFVIDKFPISRPNLTFSTLTVSNMSPEDSSIYLCSSKGQGITEAFFGQGTRLTVV.

The chain links TRBV15 to TRBJ2-3, with a weak D call TRBD1 (5 bases). Per germline, CDR1 LNHNV and CDR2 YYDKDF (reference sequence). This CDR3 comprises 13 residues. V was trimmed by 8 bases and J by 5 bases, leaving 14 bases between them. CDR3 bases: TGTGCCACCGCCCAAGTAGGACAAGATACGCAGTATTTT. This sequence encodes CATAQVGQDTQYF.

This clonotype was seen many times. The chain joins TRBV7-2 to TRBJ1-4; 7 nucleotides line up with TRBD1. The germline gives CDR1 SGHTA, CDR2 FQGNSA. This CDR3 is 16 amino acids long. J gave up 2 bases and V 1 base, and 4 bases lay outside the gene matches. In DNA form, the CDR3 reads TGTGCCAGCAGCTTAGTGAGGGGGCTCACTAATGAAAAACTGTTTTTT. Translated: CASSLVRGLTNEKLFF.

This clonotype was observed at least ten times. J is TRBJ1-4 and V is TRBV7-2, with D maybe TRBD1 (5 bases). This CDR3 comprises 14 residues. V was cut by 5 bases and J by 3 bases, with 10 bases left in between. Germline CDR1 SGHTA, CDR2 FQGNSA. DNA for the CDR3: TGTGCCAGCAGCCGTGGGGCCGCTAATGAAAAACTGTTTTTT. Encoded protein: CASSRGAANEKLFF. Full variable domain (outside the CDR3, taken from reference TRBV7-2 and TRBJ1-4): GAGVSQSPSNKVTEKGKDVELRCDPISGHTALYWYRQSLGQGLEFLIYFQGNSAPDKSGLPSDRFSAERTGGSVSTLTIQRTQQEDSAVYLCASSRGAANEKLFFGSGTQLSVL.

In this sample, this clonotype turned up many times. The chain recombines TRBV19 with TRBJ2-5; no clear D. This CDR3 spans 13 amino acids. The V end lost 9 bases, the J end lost 4 bases, and 15 bases lay between the germline ends. Germline CDR1 is LNHDA and CDR2 is SQIVND (reference sequence). CDR3 sequence: CASSASYPETQYF. The CDR3 DNA sequence: TGTGCCAGCTCCGCCTCATATCCAGAGACCCAGTACTTC.

This clonotype was picked up many times. The chain uses TRBV7-2 and TRBJ1-2; a weak D match, TRBD1 (6 bases). Germline V CDR1 and CDR2: SGHTA, FQGNSA. This CDR3 contains 13 residues. V lost 0 bases to trimming and J lost 8 bases, with 10 bases between them. CDR3 protein: CASSLAGGPGYTF. The CDR3 DNA reads TGTGCCAGCAGCTTAGCGGGGGGGCCCGGCTACACCTTC.

The chain has TRBV20-1 and TRBJ1-1; no clear D. Trimming removed 0 bases at V and 1 base at J, with 3 bases between. The CDR3 totals 12 residues. Germline CDR1 DFQATT, CDR2 SNEGSKA (reference sequence). In nucleotides, the CDR3 is TGCAGTGCTAGAGAGCGGAACACTGAAGCTTTCTTT. This sequence encodes CSARERNTEAFF.

This clonotype was seen ten or more times. The chain has TRBV14 and TRBJ1-6; D is ambiguous. Germline CDR1 SGHDN, CDR2 FVKESK. This CDR3 spans 16 amino acids. The V gene lost 1 base and the J gene lost 6 bases, with 13 bases spanning the gap. The CDR3 sequence is CASSQVPGRINSPLHF. The CDR3 nucleotides read TGTGCCAGCAGCCAAGTGCCGGGGAGGATTAATTCACCCCTCCACTTT. The variable domain in full, with the rest retrieved from reference TRBV14 and TRBJ1-6, is EAGVTQFPSHSVIEKGQTVTLRCDPISGHDNLYWYRRVMGKEIKFLLHFVKESKQDESGMPNNRFLAERTGGTYSTLKVQPAELEDSGVYFCASSQVPGRINSPLHFGNGTRLTVT.

This clonotype was counted many times. The chain links TRBV6-1 to TRBJ2-5; 8 bases are shared with TRBD2. This CDR3 has 19 residues. The V gene's germline CDR1 is MNHNS and CDR2 SASEGT. V lost 5 bases to trimming and J lost 5 bases; unmatched junction nucleotides: 22. This CDR3 is CASSPLGGAPRLSGETQYF. CDR3 DNA: TGTGCCAGCAGTCCCCTCGGGGGGGCACCAAGACTTTCCGGGGAGACCCAGTACTTC.

There are a few counts of this clonotype. The CDR3 loop reads CSARVPTGTRDTQYF. For the CDR3, the DNA is TGCAGTGCTAGAGTCCCTACGGGGACCCGAGATACGCAGTATTTT. The chain employs TRBV20-1 and TRBJ2-3; D possibly uses TRBD1 or TRBD2 (5 bases each). Germline loops: CDR1 DFQATT, CDR2 SNEGSKA (reference sequence). The CDR3 has 15 amino acids. V lost 1 base, J lost 5 bases, and 16 bases lay in between.

This clonotype was recorded at least ten times. The chain combines TRBV28 with TRBJ2-1; D might be TRBD2 (6 bases). CDR3 length equals 14 residues. Deletions cut 6 bases from V and 7 bases from J, with 16 bases between. Germline loops: CDR1 MDHEN, CDR2 SYDVKM. The CDR3 nucleotides read TGTGCCAGCAGGGAGCGGGCCCTTTGGAATGAGCAGTTCTTC. It is translated as CASRERALWNEQFF.

This clonotype has a count of ten or more. This chain uses TRBV10-3 with TRBJ2-1; 11 bases align to TRBD2. V was clipped by 4 bases and J by 3 bases; unmatched bases: 8. CDR3 size: 17 residues. Germline loops: CDR1 ENHRY, CDR2 SYGVKD. CDR3 nucleotide sequence: TGTGCCATCAGTGGCCCACTAGCGGGGGATAACTACAATGAGCAGTTCTTC. Its translation is CAISGPLAGDNYNEQFF.

This clonotype turned up a few times. The junction and the germline gene differ at one end; a read error may be behind it. The chain combines TRBV7-7 with TRBJ2-3; 9 bases are a match to TRBD1. CDR3 length equals 15 residues. Germline V lookup: CDR1 SSHAT, CDR2 FNYEAQ (reference sequence). The chain's CDR3 is CASSFGTGMTDTQYF. The DNA for the CDR3 is TGTGCTAGCAGCTTCGGGACAGGGATGACAGATACGCAGTATTTT.